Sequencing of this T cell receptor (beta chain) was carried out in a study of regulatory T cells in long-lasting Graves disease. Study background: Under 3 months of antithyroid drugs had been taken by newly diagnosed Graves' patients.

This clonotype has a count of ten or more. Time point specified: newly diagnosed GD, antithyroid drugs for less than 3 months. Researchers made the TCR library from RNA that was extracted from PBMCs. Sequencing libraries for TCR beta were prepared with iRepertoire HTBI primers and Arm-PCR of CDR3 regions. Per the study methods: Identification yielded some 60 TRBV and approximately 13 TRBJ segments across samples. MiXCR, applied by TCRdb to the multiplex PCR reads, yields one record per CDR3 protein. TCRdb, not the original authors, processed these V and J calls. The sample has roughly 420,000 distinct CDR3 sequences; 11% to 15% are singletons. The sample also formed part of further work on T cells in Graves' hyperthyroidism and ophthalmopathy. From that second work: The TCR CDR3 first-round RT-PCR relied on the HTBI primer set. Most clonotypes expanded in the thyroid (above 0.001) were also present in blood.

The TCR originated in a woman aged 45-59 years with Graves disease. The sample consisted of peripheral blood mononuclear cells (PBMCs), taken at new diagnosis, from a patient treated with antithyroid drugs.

The DNA for the CDR3 is TGTGCCAGCAGCCTTACAGGGGGAAACACCATATATTTT. Amino acid sequence: CASSLTGGNTIYF. V and J are TRBV11-2 and TRBJ1-3; a weak D match, TRBD1 (6 bases). The CDR3 is made up of 13 amino acids. Trimming removed 5 bases at V and 4 bases at J, with 9 bases between. From germline, CDR1 is SGHAT and CDR2 FQNNGV.